This is a list of T cell receptor beta chains from one sample in a study of shared clonotypes between healthy human individuals. Data came from immunoSEQ multiplex PCR; TCRdb stores just in-frame clones and leaves some out. The table shows under 1,900,000 clones, with about 98.5% occurring only once. The sequencing sample was made of naive CD4+ T cells sorted from blood. These receptors originate from a man aged 25-45 years in good health. Both conserved end residues are part of each CDR3. Fields, in order: D gene, J gene, V gene, clone size, CDR3 DNA, CDR3 protein. A D gene is named only where the DNA matches it firmly. Size tells how often a clone was seen (once, few, many) or the class of an expanded clone, and some rows leave it out.

. TRBJ1-2 TRBV2 . TGTGCCAGCACCGGGAACTATGGCTACACCTTC CASTGNYGYTF
. TRBJ2-5 TRBV10-3 . TGTGCCATCAGTGGACTGCAAGAGACCCAGTACTTC CAISGLQETQYF
. TRBJ2-3 TRBV28 . TGTGCCAGCAGCCGGGTGTGGGTAACTAGCACAGATACGCAGTATTTT CASSRVWVTSTDTQYF
. TRBJ2-1 TRBV20-1 . TGCAGTGCTAGGCTGCGGGGAGAGCAGTTCTTC CSARLRGEQFF
. TRBJ2-2 TRBV28 . TGTGCCAGCAGTTTATTCGCAGGGTCCGGGGAGCTGTTTTTT CASSLFAGSGELFF
. TRBJ2-5 TRBV7-9 . TGTGCCAGCAGCCTGGATGGCGGGGAGACCCAGTACTTC CASSLDGGETQYF
TRBD1 TRBJ1-2 TRBV27 . TGTGCCAGCAGTTTCAGAGGACAGGTATCGTCTGGCTACACCTTC CASSFRGQVSSGYTF
. TRBJ2-5 TRBV6-6 . TGTGCCAGCAGTGCCGCCCAGACAGGTCAAGAGACCCAGTACTTC CASSAAQTGQETQYF
. TRBJ2-6 TRBV5-4 . TGTGCCAGCAGCTTTCCCCAGGGTGCTGGGGCCAACGTCCTGACTTTC CASSFPQGAGANVLTF
. TRBJ2-7 TRBV11-2 . TGTGCCAGCAGCTTAGGCGGGACCGCCGCTACCTACGAGCAGTACTTC CASSLGGTAATYEQYF
. TRBJ2-1 TRBV6-6 . TGTGCCAGCAGTTACTCCGGCGGGCGGAATGAGCAGTTCTTC CASSYSGGRNEQFF
TRBD2 TRBJ2-3 TRBV18 . TGTGCCAGCTCATACCTGCCGGGAGGAACAGATACGCAGTATTTT CASSYLPGGTDTQYF
. TRBJ2-7 TRBV27 . TGTGCCAGCAGTCCCATTCTCTTGGGGGCCCCCTACGAGCAGTACTTC CASSPILLGAPYEQYF
. TRBJ2-3 TRBV6-5 . TGTGCCAGCAGTACCCGGGAGTCCGGCACAGATACGCAGTATTTT CASSTRESGTDTQYF
. TRBJ2-1 TRBV13 . TGTGCCAGCAGCCCCCGGGCCCTCTGGGGCAATGAGCAGTTCTTC CASSPRALWGNEQFF
TRBD1 TRBJ1-5 TRBV19 . TGTGCCAGTAGTATAGTTCCGGGACAGAGCAATCAGCCCCAGCATTTT CASSIVPGQSNQPQHF
. TRBJ2-1 TRBV7-6 once TGTGCCAGCAGCTTAAGTTGGGGGGTTTCCTACAATGAGCAGTTCTTC CASSLSWGVSYNEQFF
. TRBJ1-5 TRBV27 . TGTGCCAGCAGTTTTGAGAGCAATCAGCCCCAGCATTTT CASSFESNQPQHF
. TRBJ2-7 TRBV27 . TGTGCCAGCACAAGCCCCGGCAAAACCTACGAGCAGTACTTC CASTSPGKTYEQYF
. TRBJ1-2 TRBV7-9 few TGTGCCAGCAGCTTGGCGGTCGACTATGGCTACACCTTC CASSLAVDYGYTF
. TRBJ1-5 TRBV4-2 . TGTGCCAGCAGCTTGAGTGGGAGCAATCAGCCCCAGCATTTT CASSLSGSNQPQHF
. TRBJ2-5 TRBV5-5 . TGTGCCAGCAGCTTGTCGACAGCCCAAGAGACCCAGTACTTC CASSLSTAQETQYF
. TRBJ2-4 TRBV5-1 . TGCGCCAGCAGCCGGGACACGGCTTGGTACTTC CASSRDTAWYF